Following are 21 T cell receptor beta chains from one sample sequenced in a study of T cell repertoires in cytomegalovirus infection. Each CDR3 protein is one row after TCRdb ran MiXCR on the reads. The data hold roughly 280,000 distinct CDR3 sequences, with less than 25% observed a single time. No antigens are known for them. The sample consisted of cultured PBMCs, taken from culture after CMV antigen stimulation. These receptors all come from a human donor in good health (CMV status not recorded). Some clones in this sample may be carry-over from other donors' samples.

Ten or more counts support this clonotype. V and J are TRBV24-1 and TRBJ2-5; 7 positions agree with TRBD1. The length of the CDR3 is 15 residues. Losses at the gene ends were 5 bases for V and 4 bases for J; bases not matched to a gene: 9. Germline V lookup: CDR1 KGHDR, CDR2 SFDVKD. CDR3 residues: CATSALGRGLETQYF. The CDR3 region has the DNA TGTGCCACCAGTGCCCTTGGAAGGGGGCTAGAGACCCAGTACTTC.

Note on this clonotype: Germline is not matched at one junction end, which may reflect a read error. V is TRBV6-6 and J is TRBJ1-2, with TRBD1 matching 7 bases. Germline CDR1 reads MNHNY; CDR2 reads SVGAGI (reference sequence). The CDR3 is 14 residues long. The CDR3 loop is CAVMTGNIIYVYTF. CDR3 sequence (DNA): TGTGCCGTGATGACAGGGAATATAATCTATGTCTACACCTTC.

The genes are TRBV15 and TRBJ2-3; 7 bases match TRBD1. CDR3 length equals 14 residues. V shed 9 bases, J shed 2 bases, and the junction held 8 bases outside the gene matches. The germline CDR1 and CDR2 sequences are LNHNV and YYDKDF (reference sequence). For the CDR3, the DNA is TGTGCCACGTGGCCGGGACAGCTCACAGATACGCAGTATTTT. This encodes CATWPGQLTDTQYF.

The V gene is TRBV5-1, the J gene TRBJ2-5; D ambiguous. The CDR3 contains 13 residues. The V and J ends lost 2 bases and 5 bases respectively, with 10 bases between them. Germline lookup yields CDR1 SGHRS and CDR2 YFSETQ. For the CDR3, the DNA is TGCGCCAGCAGCTTTTTTAGTCTGGAGACCCAGTACTTC. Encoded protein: CASSFFSLETQYF.

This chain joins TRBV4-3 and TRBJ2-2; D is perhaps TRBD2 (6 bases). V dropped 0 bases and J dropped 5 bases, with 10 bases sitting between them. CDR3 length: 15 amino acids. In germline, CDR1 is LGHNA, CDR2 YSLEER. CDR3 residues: CASSQDGSSTGELFF. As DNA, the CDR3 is TGCGCCAGCAGCCAAGACGGGAGTAGTACCGGGGAGCTGTTTTTT.

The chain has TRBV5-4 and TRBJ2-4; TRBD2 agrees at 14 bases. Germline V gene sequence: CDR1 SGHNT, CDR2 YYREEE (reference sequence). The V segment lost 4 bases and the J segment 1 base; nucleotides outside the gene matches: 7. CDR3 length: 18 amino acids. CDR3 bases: TGTGCCAGCAGCCTCGGACTAGCGGGAGGTGGTGCCAAAAACATTCAGTACTTC. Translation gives CASSLGLAGGGAKNIQYF.

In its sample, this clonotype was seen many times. Written as DNA, the CDR3 is TGTGCCAGCAGCTTTCGATCCCCGGTAGCGCCCGGGGAGCTGTTTTTT. Its protein is CASSFRSPVAPGELFF. This chain joins TRBV7-2 and TRBJ2-2; a possible D gene is TRBD2 (5 bases). Trimming shortened V by 3 bases and J by 6 bases, and 17 bases separated the two germline ends. Germline V gene data show CDR1 as SGHTA and CDR2 as FQGNSA. This CDR3 region has 16 residues.

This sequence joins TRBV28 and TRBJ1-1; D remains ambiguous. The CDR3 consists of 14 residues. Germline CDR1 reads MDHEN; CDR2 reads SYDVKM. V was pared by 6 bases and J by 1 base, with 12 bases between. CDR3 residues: CASRSSGPNTEAFF. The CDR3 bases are TGTGCCAGCAGGTCTTCCGGGCCGAACACTGAAGCTTTCTTT. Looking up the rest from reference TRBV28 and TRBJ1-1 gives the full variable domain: DVKVTQSSRYLVKRTGEKVFLECVQDMDHENMFWYRQDPGLGLRLIYFSYDVKMKEKGDIPEGYSVSREKKERFSLILESASTNQTSMYLCASRSSGPNTEAFFGQGTRLTVV.

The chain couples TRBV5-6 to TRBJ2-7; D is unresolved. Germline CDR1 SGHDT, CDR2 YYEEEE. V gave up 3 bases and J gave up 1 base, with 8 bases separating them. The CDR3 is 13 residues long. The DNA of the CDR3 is TGTGCCAGCAGCTCGCTGGGTTCCTACGAGCAGTACGTC. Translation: CASSSLGSYEQYV.

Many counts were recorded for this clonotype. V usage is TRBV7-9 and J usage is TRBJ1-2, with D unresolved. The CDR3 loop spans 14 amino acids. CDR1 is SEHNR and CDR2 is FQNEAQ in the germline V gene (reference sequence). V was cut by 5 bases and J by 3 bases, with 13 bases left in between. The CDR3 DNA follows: TGTGCCAGCAGCCCTCCAGGATTATACTATGGCTACACCTTC. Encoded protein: CASSPPGLYYGYTF.

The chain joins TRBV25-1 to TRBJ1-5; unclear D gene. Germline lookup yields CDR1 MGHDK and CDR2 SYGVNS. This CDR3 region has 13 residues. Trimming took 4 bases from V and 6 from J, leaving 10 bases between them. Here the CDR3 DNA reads TGTGCCAGCAGTGGCGGATTTCTTCAGCCCCAGCATTTT. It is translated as CASSGGFLQPQHF.

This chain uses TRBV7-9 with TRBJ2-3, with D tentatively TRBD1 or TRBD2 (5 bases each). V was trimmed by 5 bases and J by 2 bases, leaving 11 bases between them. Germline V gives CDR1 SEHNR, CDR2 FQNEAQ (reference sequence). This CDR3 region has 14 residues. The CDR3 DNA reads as TGTGCCAGCAGCCCCCGGGACCTCACAGATACGCAGTATTTT. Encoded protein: CASSPRDLTDTQYF.

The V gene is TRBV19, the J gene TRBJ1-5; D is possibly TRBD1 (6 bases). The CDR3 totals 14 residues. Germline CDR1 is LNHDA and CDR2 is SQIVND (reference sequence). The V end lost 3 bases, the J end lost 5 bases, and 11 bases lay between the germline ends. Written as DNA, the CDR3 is TGTGCCAGTAGTATTCAGGGGAGGGATCAGCCCCAGCATTTT. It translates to CASSIQGRDQPQHF.

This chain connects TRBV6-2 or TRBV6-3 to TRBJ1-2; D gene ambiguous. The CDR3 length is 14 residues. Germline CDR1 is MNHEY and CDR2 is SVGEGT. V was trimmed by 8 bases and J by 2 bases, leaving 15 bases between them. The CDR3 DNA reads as TGTGCCAGCGCGATACGAGGCCGGAACTATGGCTACACCTTC. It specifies CASAIRGRNYGYTF.

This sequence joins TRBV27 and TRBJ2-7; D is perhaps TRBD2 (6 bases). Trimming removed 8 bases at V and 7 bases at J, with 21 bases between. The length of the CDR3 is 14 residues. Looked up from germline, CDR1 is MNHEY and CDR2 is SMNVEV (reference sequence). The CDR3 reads CASRPGGVTVEQYF. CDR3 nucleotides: TGTGCCAGCCGCCCTGGCGGGGTAACGGTAGAGCAGTACTTC.

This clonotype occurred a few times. The CDR3 coding sequence is TGTGCCAGCAGGACCTTCGAGAACACTGAAGCTTTCTTT. Translated: CASRTFENTEAFF. V usage is TRBV6-2 or TRBV6-3 and J usage is TRBJ1-1, with no clear D. Trimming removed 6 bases from V and 1 base from J, with 9 bases in between. The CDR3 loop spans 13 amino acids. The germline V gene has CDR1 MNHEY and CDR2 SVGEGT.

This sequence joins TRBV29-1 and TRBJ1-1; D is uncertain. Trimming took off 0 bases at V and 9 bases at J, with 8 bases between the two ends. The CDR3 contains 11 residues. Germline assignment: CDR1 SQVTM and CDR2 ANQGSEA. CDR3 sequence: CSVEEVLQAFF. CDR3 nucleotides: TGCAGCGTTGAAGAGGTTCTACAAGCTTTCTTT.

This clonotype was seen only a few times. The CDR3 sequence is CSVENPSGNTIYF. In DNA form, the CDR3 reads TGCAGCGTTGAAAATCCCTCTGGAAACACCATATATTTT. The chain is built from TRBV29-1 and TRBJ1-3; D is uncertain. The CDR3 covers 13 residues. Looked up from germline, CDR1 is SQVTM and CDR2 is ANQGSEA. Trimming removed 2 bases from V and 0 bases from J, with 5 bases in between.

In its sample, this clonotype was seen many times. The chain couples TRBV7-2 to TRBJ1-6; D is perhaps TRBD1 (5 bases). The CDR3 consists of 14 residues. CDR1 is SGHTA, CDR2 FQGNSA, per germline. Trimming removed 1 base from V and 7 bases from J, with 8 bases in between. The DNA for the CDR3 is TGTGCCAGCAGCTTAGACAGGACCAATTCACCCCTCCACTTT. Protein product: CASSLDRTNSPLHF.

The CDR3 is CASSSRLAGVSETQYF. CDR3 DNA: TGTGCCAGCAGTTCGCGACTAGCGGGAGTATCTGAGACCCAGTACTTC. This rearrangement joins TRBV6-1 to TRBJ2-5; 12 bases fit TRBD2. The CDR3 covers 16 residues. V lost 5 bases, J lost 5 bases, and 9 bases stayed unmatched. The V gene's germline CDR1 is MNHNS and CDR2 SASEGT.

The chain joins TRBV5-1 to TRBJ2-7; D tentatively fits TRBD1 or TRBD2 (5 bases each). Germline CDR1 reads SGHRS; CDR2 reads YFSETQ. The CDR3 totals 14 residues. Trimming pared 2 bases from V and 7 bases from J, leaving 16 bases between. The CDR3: CASSFSGMPGEQYF. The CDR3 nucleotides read TGCGCCAGCAGCTTCTCCGGGATGCCAGGGGAGCAGTACTTC.